This entry describes one T cell receptor beta chain. Its antigen is still unknown. The entry originates in a study of cytotoxic CD8 clonotypes in ibrutinib-treated CLL. Background on the study: Response samples were obtained once patients had received a median around 12 months of treatment, range 6 to 36.

Whole-study results and caveats: Clonality was higher at baseline than in age-matched healthy donors and tracked circulating CD8+ T-cell counts. Clonality increased at ibrutinib response, then returned toward baseline at progression.

V was cut by 4 bases and J by 4 bases, with 15 bases left in between. The germline V gene has CDR1 SGHDT and CDR2 YYEEEE. This CDR3 has 15 residues. Using immunoSEQ multiplex PCR, the repertoire was profiled, and TCRdb retains in-frame clones only, with some absent. Among roughly 24,000 clones listed, 65% to 75% were seen once. Sample: PBMCs, taken after 24 months of ibrutinib treatment. The chain has TRBV5-6 and TRBJ1-5, with a tentative D call TRBD1 (5 bases). This TCR came from a human donor with chronic lymphocytic leukemia. The CDR3 sequence is CASSLRVTGNQPQHF. For the CDR3, the DNA is TGTGCCAGCAGCCTCAGGGTTACCGGGAATCAGCCCCAGCATTTT. Full variable domain (remainder filled in from reference TRBV5-6 and TRBJ1-5): DAGVTQSPTHLIKTRGQQVTLRCSPKSGHDTVSWYQQALGQGPQFIFQYYEEEERQRGNFPDRFSGHQFPNYSSELNVNALLLGDSALYLCASSLRVTGNQPQHFGDGTRLSIL.